The 30 T cell receptor beta chains in this list originate from one sample, sequenced in a study of cytomegalovirus exposure and HLA in healthy donors. Profiling relied on immunoSEQ multiplex PCR, and the TCRdb table lists in-frame clones only, not all of them. Among 130,000 to 150,000 clones, 80% to 90% were seen once, and the ten largest hold roughly 9.2%. The sequenced sample consisted of PBMCs. These receptors came from a woman younger than 30 in good health and CMV-seropositive.

The chain uses TRBV19 and TRBJ2-3; 12 nucleotides align to TRBD2. The CDR3 has 19 residues. The ends lost 0 bases at V and 0 bases at J; junction bases unmatched: 7. The germline gives CDR1 LNHDA, CDR2 SQIVND (reference sequence). The CDR3: CASSIELAGGLRSTDTQYF. DNA of the CDR3: TGTGCCAGTAGTATAGAACTAGCGGGGGGCCTCCGAAGCACAGATACGCAGTATTTT.

V is TRBV5-1 and J is TRBJ2-7, with 11 bases fitting TRBD2. This CDR3 comprises 14 residues. Germline CDR1 is SGHRS and CDR2 is YFSETQ. The V gene end was trimmed by 7 bases and the J gene end by 3 bases; junction bases not matched to a gene: 6. The DNA for the CDR3 is TGCGCCAGCGGTAGCGGGGGGGCAGGCTACGAGCAGTACTTC. Its protein is CASGSGGAGYEQYF.

This clone was found once. This rearrangement joins TRBV28 to TRBJ1-1, with TRBD1 identical over 9 bases. Trimming cost V 5 bases and J 0 bases; bases outside gene matches: 7. Germline CDR1 and CDR2: MDHEN and SYDVKM. The CDR3 is 16 amino acids. The CDR3 nucleotides read TGTGCCAGCAGTCCCGCGGGACAGGGCATGAACACTGAAGCTTTCTTT. This encodes CASSPAGQGMNTEAFF.

The chain carries TRBV4-1 and TRBJ1-6, with no clear D. CDR3 length: 19 amino acids. The V end lost 4 bases, the J end lost 9 bases, and 28 bases lay between the germline ends. Looked up from germline, CDR1 is MGHRA and CDR2 is YSYEKL. The CDR3 nucleotides read TGCGCCAGCAGCCCTACCGGGTCTAGATCCATAAGGTCGGGTTCACCCCTCCACTTT. This encodes CASSPTGSRSIRSGSPLHF.

The CDR3 sequence: CASSLGRQGPAEAFF. CDR3 DNA: TGCGCCAGCAGCTTGGGTCGGCAGGGGCCGGCTGAAGCTTTCTTT. The J gene is TRBJ1-1, the V gene TRBV5-1; tentative D call: TRBD1 (6 bases). The CDR3 contains 15 residues. Deletions cut 0 bases from V and 6 bases from J, with 15 bases between. CDR1 and CDR2 from the germline V gene are SGHRS and YFSETQ.

The rearrangement joins TRBV4-2 to TRBJ2-7, with TRBD2 identical over 11 bases. This CDR3 comprises 18 residues. V lost 5 bases and J lost 1; bases outside the gene matches: 13. Germline lookup yields CDR1 LGHNA and CDR2 YNFKEQ. In nucleotides, the CDR3 is TGTGCCAGCAGCGAGGAATGGGCGGGACTAGCGGCATCCTACGAGCAGTACTTC. Amino acid sequence: CASSEEWAGLAASYEQYF.

The chain uses TRBV4-3 and TRBJ1-1, with TRBD1 as a possible D gene (6 bases). Germline CDR1 LGHNA, CDR2 YSLEER. The ends were cut back, 0 bases at V and 1 base at J, with 6 bases in the middle. The CDR3 is 14 amino acids. For the CDR3, the DNA is TGCGCCAGCAGCCAAGACAGGGGGAACACTGAAGCTTTCTTT. Protein sequence: CASSQDRGNTEAFF.

The chain links TRBV18 to TRBJ2-7, with 11 nucleotides matching TRBD1. The CDR3 is 15 residues long. V shed 5 bases, J shed 0 bases, and the junction held 3 bases outside the gene matches. CDR1 is KGHSH, CDR2 LQKENI, per germline. The CDR3 is CASSAGTGGSYEQYF. CDR3 nucleotide sequence: TGTGCCAGCTCAGCCGGGACAGGGGGCTCCTACGAGCAGTACTTC. The full variable domain, completed using reference TRBV18 and TRBJ2-7, is NAGVMQNPRHLVRRRGQEARLRCSPMKGHSHVYWYRQLPEEGLKFMVYLQKENIIDESGMPKERFSAEFPKEGPSILRIQQVVRGDSAAYFCASSAGTGGSYEQYFGPGTRLTVT.

This clone was found once. The V gene is TRBV5-4, the J gene TRBJ2-5; 11 positions agree with TRBD2. The ends lost 6 bases at V and 4 bases at J; junction bases unmatched: 11. The CDR3 runs to 16 residues. Germline CDR1 SGHNT, CDR2 YYREEE (reference sequence). The CDR3 spells CASTLDGTSGGETQYF. In nucleotides, the CDR3 is TGTGCCAGCACCCTTGACGGAACTAGCGGGGGAGAGACCCAGTACTTC.

This clone was counted only a few times. V gene TRBV7-7 combines with J gene TRBJ2-3, with D unclear. V lost 4 bases to trimming and J lost 4 bases, with 6 bases between them. Germline CDR1 is SSHAT and CDR2 is FNYEAQ (reference sequence). This CDR3 comprises 12 residues. The CDR3 DNA is TGTGCCAGCAGCTCCGAGTCAGATACGCAGTATTTT. This gives the protein CASSSESDTQYF.

This clone is a singleton in its sample. This chain connects TRBV9 to TRBJ2-7; 8 nucleotides agree with TRBD1. This CDR3 is built from 14 residues. The germline V gene encodes CDR1 SGDLS and CDR2 YYNGEE. J gave up 4 bases and V 0 bases, and 3 bases lay outside the gene matches. The CDR3 bases are TGTGCCAGCAGCGTAGGGACAGGGTTATACGAGCAGTACTTC. Translated, it gives CASSVGTGLYEQYF.

The J gene is TRBJ2-1, the V gene TRBV11-2; 11 positions agree with TRBD1. CDR1 is SGHAT, CDR2 FQNNGV, per germline. V was pared by 1 base and J by 8 bases, with 4 bases of the junction left unmatched. This CDR3 comprises 15 residues. This CDR3 reads CASSLVGTGGYEQFF. The DNA for the CDR3 is TGTGCCAGCAGCTTAGTAGGGACAGGGGGTTATGAGCAGTTCTTC. The whole variable domain, remainder taken from reference TRBV11-2 and TRBJ2-1, is EAGVAQSPRYKIIEKRQSVAFWCNPISGHATLYWYQQILGQGPKLLIQFQNNGVVDDSQLPKDRFSAERLKGVDSTLKIQPAKLEDSAVYLCASSLVGTGGYEQFFGPGTRLTVL.

The chain has TRBV7-3 and TRBJ1-1; perhaps TRBD1 as D (5 bases). Trimming pared 7 bases from V and 3 bases from J, leaving 15 bases between. CDR1 SGHTA and CDR2 FQGTGA come from the germline V gene. This CDR3 spans 14 amino acids. The DNA of the CDR3 is TGTGCCAGCACTAATAGGGGAGGAGACACTGAAGCTTTCTTT. This codes for CASTNRGGDTEAFF. The entire variable domain, with the rest obtained from reference TRBV7-3 and TRBJ1-1, is as follows: GAGVSQTPSNKVTEKGKYVELRCDPISGHTALYWYRQSLGQGPEFLIYFQGTGAADDSGLPNDRFFAVRPEGSVSTLKIQRTERGDSAVYLCASTNRGGDTEAFFGQGTRLTVV.

V gene TRBV12-5 combines with J gene TRBJ2-3, with TRBD1 as a possible D gene (5 bases). This CDR3 spans 15 amino acids. The germline V gene encodes CDR1 LGHNT and CDR2 FRNRAP. V was trimmed by 6 bases and J by 2 bases, leaving 15 bases between them. The CDR3 sequence: CASGKDSRNTDTQYF. DNA of the CDR3: TGTGCTAGTGGGAAAGACAGTCGTAACACAGATACGCAGTATTTT.

The rearrangement links TRBV6-5 to TRBJ1-5; 9 nucleotides agree with TRBD1. Losses at the gene ends were 7 bases for V and 2 bases for J; bases not matched to a gene: 6. This CDR3 has 15 residues. Germline lookup yields CDR1 MNHEY and CDR2 SVGAGI. The CDR3 region is CASTRTGVRNQPQHF. The CDR3 nucleotides read TGTGCCAGCACTCGGACAGGGGTCCGCAATCAGCCCCAGCATTTT.

CDR3 amino acids: CASSSDSGAYEQYF. DNA for the CDR3: TGTGCCAGTAGTTCAGACTCGGGGGCCTACGAGCAGTACTTC. The chain is built from TRBV19 and TRBJ2-7, with D maybe TRBD2 (6 bases). The CDR3 length is 14 residues. From germline, CDR1 is LNHDA and CDR2 SQIVND (reference sequence). Trimming removed 5 bases from V and 2 bases from J, with 13 bases in between.

In the case of this clone: Different DNA sequences within this sample yield the same CDR3. The rearrangement joins TRBV29-1 to TRBJ2-6, with TRBD2 matching over 8 bases. Germline loops: CDR1 SQVTM, CDR2 ANQGSEA. CDR3 length: 17 residues. The V segment lost 1 base and the J segment 5 bases; nucleotides outside the gene matches: 10. The CDR3 protein is CSVEVIRGGDWANVLTF. DNA of the CDR3: TGCAGCGTTGAAGTTATCCGGGGGGGGGACTGGGCCAACGTCCTGACTTTC.

The chain carries TRBV2 and TRBJ1-6; 7 bases are a match to TRBD1. This CDR3 comprises 14 residues. Trimming removed 5 bases from V and 9 bases from J; junction bases left unmatched: 7. Germline V lookup: CDR1 SNHLY, CDR2 FYNNEI. Here the CDR3 reads CASSPTGVGSPLHF. The DNA of the CDR3 is TGTGCCAGCAGTCCCACAGGGGTAGGTTCACCCCTCCACTTT.

V is TRBV6-1 and J is TRBJ2-7; D possibly corresponds to TRBD1 (5 bases). Trimming stripped 2 bases from V and 5 bases from J, with 13 bases between. The CDR3 loop spans 14 amino acids. In germline, CDR1 is MNHNS, CDR2 SASEGT. In nucleotides, the CDR3 is TGTGCCAGCAGTGAAACGGCAGGGTGGGACGAGCAGTACTTC. It translates to CASSETAGWDEQYF.

The chain has TRBV6-5 and TRBJ2-3; 7 bases fit TRBD2. Germline trimming cut 7 bases from V and 3 bases from J; bases unmatched to any gene: 4. The germline gives CDR1 MNHEY, CDR2 SVGAGI. The CDR3 runs 13 residues. The CDR3 spells CASKRGVTDTQYF. The CDR3 bases are TGTGCCAGCAAGCGGGGAGTAACAGATACGCAGTATTTT.

This chain uses TRBV14 with TRBJ2-2, with TRBD2 identical over 12 bases. Losses at the gene ends were 4 bases for V and 0 bases for J; bases not matched to a gene: 0. The CDR3 runs 16 residues. Germline-derived CDR1 and CDR2 are SGHDN and FVKESK. The DNA for the CDR3 is TGTGCCAGCAGCCGGACTAGCGGGGCGAACACCGGGGAGCTGTTTTTT. As protein: CASSRTSGANTGELFF. Full variable domain (outside the CDR3, taken from reference TRBV14 and TRBJ2-2): EAGVTQFPSHSVIEKGQTVTLRCDPISGHDNLYWYRRVMGKEIKFLLHFVKESKQDESGMPNNRFLAERTGGTYSTLKVQPAELEDSGVYFCASSRTSGANTGELFFGEGSRLTVL.

This chain uses TRBV11-2 with TRBJ1-4; 11 bases match TRBD1. Trimming at V came to 4 bases and at J to 5 bases, leaving 9 bases not matched to a gene. This CDR3 spans 17 amino acids. CDR1 and CDR2 from the germline V gene are SGHAT and FQNNGV. The CDR3 is CASSSMRRDRGNEKLFF. CDR3 nucleotide sequence: TGTGCCAGCAGCTCGATGAGGCGGGACAGGGGGAATGAAAAACTGTTTTTT.

The chain uses TRBV7-2 and TRBJ2-2, with 9 bases lining up with TRBD1. V trimming: 5 bases; J trimming: 6 bases; junction bases outside the gene matches: 1. The CDR3 extends over 13 amino acids. The germline gives CDR1 SGHTA, CDR2 FQGNSA. Here the CDR3 DNA reads TGTGCCAGCAGCCGGGACAGGGCCGGGGAGCTGTTTTTT. It specifies CASSRDRAGELFF.

This clone was counted once. The chain links TRBV7-9 to TRBJ2-7; 11 bases line up with TRBD2. Germline CDR1 is SEHNR and CDR2 is FQNEAQ (reference sequence). J lost 2 bases, V lost 3 bases, and 12 bases had no gene match. The length of the CDR3 is 18 residues. CDR3 region: CASSFRGTTSGIAYEQYF. CDR3 DNA sequence: TGTGCCAGCAGCTTTAGGGGGACGACTAGCGGGATCGCCTACGAGCAGTACTTC. The full variable domain, its missing parts supplied by reference TRBV7-9 and TRBJ2-7, is DTGVSQNPRHKITKRGQNVTFRCDPISEHNRLYWYRQTLGQGPEFLTYFQNEAQLEKSRLLSDRFSAERPKGSFSTLEIQRTEQGDSAMYLCASSFRGTTSGIAYEQYFGPGTRLTVT.

The V gene is TRBV6-5, the J gene TRBJ2-5, with D uncertain. The germline V gene encodes CDR1 MNHEY and CDR2 SVGAGI. The V end lost 6 bases, the J end lost 4 bases, and 6 bases lay between the germline ends. The CDR3 covers 11 residues. In DNA, the CDR3 is TGTGCCAGCAGACACATAGAGACCCAGTACTTC. Protein: CASRHIETQYF.

The chain joins TRBV6-5 to TRBJ2-3; D perhaps matches TRBD2 (6 bases). V lost 5 bases to trimming and J lost 2 bases, with 14 bases between them. From germline, CDR1 is MNHEY and CDR2 SVGAGI. The CDR3 is 15 residues long. The chain's CDR3 is CASSTHGGFTDTQYF. The CDR3 DNA reads as TGTGCCAGCAGTACCCACGGGGGATTCACAGATACGCAGTATTTT.

V usage is TRBV19 and J usage is TRBJ2-5; 15 nucleotides line up with TRBD2. CDR3 length: 16 residues. Trimming removed 3 bases from V and 5 bases from J; junction bases left unmatched: 4. In germline, CDR1 is LNHDA, CDR2 SQIVND (reference sequence). The CDR3 DNA follows: TGTGCCAGTAGTATGGGACTAGCGGGGGGATTTGAGACCCAGTACTTC. This encodes CASSMGLAGGFETQYF.

The chain employs TRBV11-2 and TRBJ2-2, with 7 nucleotides matching TRBD2. CDR1 and CDR2 from the germline V gene are SGHAT and FQNNGV. Germline trimming cut 6 bases from V and 1 base from J; bases unmatched to any gene: 2. The CDR3 contains 14 residues. As DNA, the CDR3 is TGTGCCAGCAGGGGCGGGGGGAACACCGGGGAGCTGTTTTTT. Translated: CASRGGGNTGELFF. The full variable domain, in which reference TRBV11-2 and TRBJ2-2 provide the parts outside the CDR3, is EAGVAQSPRYKIIEKRQSVAFWCNPISGHATLYWYQQILGQGPKLLIQFQNNGVVDDSQLPKDRFSAERLKGVDSTLKIQPAKLEDSAVYLCASRGGGNTGELFFGEGSRLTVL.

CDR3 in DNA: TGTGCCAGCAGCCCGACAACCTCCACAGATACGCAGTATTTT. The encoded protein is CASSPTTSTDTQYF. The chain recombines TRBV7-9 with TRBJ2-3, with D hard to call. The CDR3 consists of 14 residues. With 5 bases removed from V and 2 bases from J, the gap between germline ends came to 11 bases. The V gene's germline CDR1 is SEHNR and CDR2 FQNEAQ (reference sequence).

This clone showed up just once. The chain combines TRBV5-4 with TRBJ2-7, with TRBD1 identical over 9 bases. V lost 4 bases, J lost 7 bases, and 9 bases stayed unmatched. This CDR3 region has 14 residues. Germline CDR1 SGHNT, CDR2 YYREEE (reference sequence). The CDR3 spells CASSGGQGVVEQYF. The CDR3 DNA sequence: TGTGCCAGCAGCGGGGGACAGGGTGTTGTAGAGCAGTACTTC.